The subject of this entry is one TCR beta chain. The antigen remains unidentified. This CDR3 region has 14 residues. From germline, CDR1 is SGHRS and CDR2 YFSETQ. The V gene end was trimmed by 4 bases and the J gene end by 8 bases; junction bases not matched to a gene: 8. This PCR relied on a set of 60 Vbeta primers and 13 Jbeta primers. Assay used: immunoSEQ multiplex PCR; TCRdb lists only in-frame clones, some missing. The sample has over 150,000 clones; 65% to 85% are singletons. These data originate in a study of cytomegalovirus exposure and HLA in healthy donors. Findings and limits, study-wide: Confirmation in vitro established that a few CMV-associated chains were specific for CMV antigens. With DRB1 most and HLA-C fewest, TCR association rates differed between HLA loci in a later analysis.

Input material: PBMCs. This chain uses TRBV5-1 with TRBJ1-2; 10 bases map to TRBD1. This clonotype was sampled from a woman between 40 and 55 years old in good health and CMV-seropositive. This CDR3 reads CASSLTGGLEGYTF. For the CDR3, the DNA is TGCGCCAGCAGCCTGACAGGGGGCCTGGAGGGCTACACCTTC.